This T cell receptor beta chain was identified during a study of T cells in Graves' hyperthyroidism and ophthalmopathy. Graves' hyperthyroidism without ophthalmopathy progression within 18 months was termed stable. This clonotype has more than one count but fewer than ten. Authors of the study amplified TCR beta CDR3 regions from RNA transcripts. The HTBI primer set drove a first-round RT-PCR of the TCR CDR3. From the multiplex PCR reads, TCRdb called clonotypes with MiXCR, one entry per CDR3 protein. The table lists roughly 740,000 distinct CDR3 sequences, roughly 17% of them singletons, with under 10% in the top ten. Trimming cost V 3 bases and J 4 bases; bases outside gene matches: 3. The germline CDR1 and CDR2 sequences are DFQATT and SNEGSKA (reference sequence). The length of the CDR3 is 13 residues.

The specimen was blood. The clonotype originates from a man between 18 and 29 years old with Graves' hyperthyroidism. The chain carries TRBV20-1 and TRBJ2-3; 8 nucleotides agree with TRBD2. CDR3 DNA: TGCAGTGCTAGTCTGACTAGCGCAGATACGCAGTATTTT. Translated: CSASLTSADTQYF.